Listed here are 17 T cell receptor beta chains from one sample, sequenced in a study of blood T cell repertoires in COVID-19. The method was immunoSEQ multiplex PCR; TCRdb's version includes in-frame clones alone and lacks a portion of them. The table includes roughly 670,000 clones, about 90% detected once. The sequencing sample was made of peripheral blood. The receptors were sampled from a woman aged 18-29 years with acute or convalescent COVID-19.

The V and J genes are TRBV7-9 and TRBJ1-5; TRBD1 agrees at 7 bases. Germline V gene sequence: CDR1 SEHNR, CDR2 FQNEAQ (reference sequence). The J segment lost 4 bases and the V segment lost 3 bases, leaving 3 bases of the junction unmatched. The CDR3 spans 14 residues. The CDR3 DNA is TGTGCCAGCAGCTTCGGGACAGATAATCAGCCCCAGCATTTT. Amino acid sequence: CASSFGTDNQPQHF. The full variable domain, in which reference TRBV7-9 and TRBJ1-5 provide the parts outside the CDR3, is DTGVSQNPRHKITKRGQNVTFRCDPISEHNRLYWYRQTLGQGPEFLTYFQNEAQLEKSRLLSDRFSAERPKGSFSTLEIQRTEQGDSAMYLCASSFGTDNQPQHFGDGTRLSIL.

V usage is TRBV5-1 and J usage is TRBJ2-1; 11 bases are a match to TRBD2. V was clipped by 4 bases and J by 4 bases; unmatched bases: 4. Per germline, CDR1 SGHRS and CDR2 YFSETQ. The CDR3 has 15 residues. The CDR3 loop is CASSVIAGGYNEQFF. CDR3 nucleotides: TGCGCCAGCAGCGTAATAGCGGGGGGGTACAATGAGCAGTTCTTC.

The gene calls are TRBV24-1 and TRBJ1-5; D remains unclear. Germline assignment: CDR1 KGHDR and CDR2 SFDVKD. The germline V and J ends were trimmed by 6 bases and 5 bases, with 10 bases remaining between them. The CDR3 runs to 13 residues. CDR3 sequence (DNA): TGTGCCACCAGTCGAGAGGGTTATCAGCCCCAGCATTTT. Protein sequence: CATSREGYQPQHF.

The rearrangement uses TRBV2 and TRBJ1-3; unclear D gene. Trimming stripped 7 bases from V and 0 bases from J, with 10 bases between. This CDR3 has 14 amino acids. Per the germline V gene, CDR1 is SNHLY and CDR2 is FYNNEI. CDR3 in DNA: TGTGCCAGCATCCGGGAGACCTCTGGAAACACCATATATTTT. Translation gives CASIRETSGNTIYF.

The rearrangement joins TRBV6-5 to TRBJ2-7, with TRBD1 matching over 8 bases. The CDR3 consists of 15 residues. The V and J ends lost 10 bases and 2 bases, in that order; junction bases with no gene match: 13. Germline CDR1 is MNHEY and CDR2 is SVGAGI. The CDR3 DNA follows: TGTGCCACCAAAAACCCAGGGGGCCTACCCTACGAGCAGTACTTC. Translation gives CATKNPGGLPYEQYF.

V and J are TRBV5-1 and TRBJ2-3; D is uncertain. From germline, CDR1 is SGHRS and CDR2 YFSETQ. The CDR3 extends over 13 amino acids. The V gene lost 5 bases and the J gene lost 5 bases, with 12 bases spanning the gap. The CDR3 sequence is CASSAQPGDTQYF. The CDR3 DNA reads as TGCGCCAGCAGTGCCCAGCCGGGAGATACGCAGTATTTT.

This clone was picked up a small number of times. The CDR3 DNA is TGTGCCAGCAGCGAAGAGGGGGCGAGGACCGGGGAGCTGTTTTTT. Amino acid sequence: CASSEEGARTGELFF. The V call is TRBV6-4, the J call TRBJ2-2, with 7 positions matching TRBD1. The V gene end was trimmed by 6 bases and the J gene end by 5 bases; junction bases not matched to a gene: 9. Germline V gene data show CDR1 as MRHNA and CDR2 as SNTAGT. The CDR3 has 15 amino acids.

The gene calls are TRBV3-1 (or the pseudogene TRBV3-2) and TRBJ2-5; maybe TRBD2 (6 bases). Trimming removed 1 base at V and 5 bases at J, with 11 bases between. The CDR3 extends over 14 amino acids. In germline, CDR1 is LGHDT, CDR2 YNNKEL (reference sequence). CDR3 protein: CASSQARDSETQYF. CDR3 nucleotide sequence: TGTGCCAGCAGCCAAGCCCGGGACTCTGAGACCCAGTACTTC.

This chain uses TRBV24-1 with TRBJ1-3; possibly TRBD1 for D (5 bases). Trimming shortened V by 5 bases and J by 0 bases, and 10 bases separated the two germline ends. CDR1 and CDR2 from the germline V gene are KGHDR and SFDVKD. There are 15 residues in the CDR3. CDR3 sequence reads: CATSVRTSSGNTIYF. The DNA for the CDR3 is TGTGCCACCAGTGTCCGGACATCCTCTGGAAACACCATATATTTT.

The chain couples TRBV3-1 (or the pseudogene TRBV3-2) to TRBJ1-2; D possibly corresponds to TRBD1 (6 bases). Germline V lookup: CDR1 LGHDT, CDR2 YNNKEL (reference sequence). The CDR3 runs to 15 residues. With 1 base removed from V and 7 bases from J, the gap between germline ends came to 16 bases. CDR3 sequence reads: CASSQAGTTFSGYTF. Here the CDR3 DNA reads TGTGCCAGCAGCCAAGCTGGGACAACCTTCTCTGGCTACACCTTC.

Written as DNA, the CDR3 is TGTGCCAGCAGGGCAGGGGTAGGCACTGAAGCTTTCTTT. Translating gives CASRAGVGTEAFF. The genes are TRBV6-5 and TRBJ1-1; maybe TRBD1 (6 bases). Germline V gene data show CDR1 as MNHEY and CDR2 as SVGAGI. The CDR3 has 13 residues. V was pared by 6 bases and J by 4 bases, with 12 bases between.

The CDR3 protein is CASSENGYGYTF. Here the CDR3 DNA reads TGTGCCAGCAGTGAAAACGGGTACGGCTACACCTTC. The chain employs TRBV25-1 and TRBJ1-2; the D is unclear. The V gene's germline CDR1 is MGHDK and CDR2 SYGVNS. The CDR3 is 12 amino acids. V shed 2 bases and J shed 8 bases, with 9 bases lying between them.

CDR3 residues: CASSQDRAGGGGELFF. The CDR3 bases are TGCGCCAGCAGCCAAGATCGGGCGGGAGGAGGGGGGGAGCTGTTTTTT. The V gene is TRBV4-1, the J gene TRBJ2-2, with 8 nucleotides matching TRBD2. This CDR3 contains 16 residues. Trimming removed 0 bases from V and 8 bases from J; junction bases left unmatched: 8. Germline V lookup: CDR1 MGHRA, CDR2 YSYEKL.

The V gene is TRBV2, the J gene TRBJ2-2; weak D call: TRBD1 (5 bases). Germline assignment: CDR1 SNHLY and CDR2 FYNNEI. CDR3 length: 13 residues. Trimming shortened V by 3 bases and J by 6 bases, and 8 bases separated the two germline ends. The DNA for the CDR3 is TGTGCCAGCAGTGATAGGGGCGCCGGGGAGCTGTTTTTT. It yields the protein CASSDRGAGELFF. The variable domain in full, completed from reference TRBV2 and TRBJ2-2, reads EPEVTQTPSHQVTQMGQEVILRCVPISNHLYFYWYRQILGQKVEFLVSFYNNEISEKSEIFDDQFSVERPDGSNFTLKIRSTKLEDSAMYFCASSDRGAGELFFGEGSRLTVL.

A single count supports this clone. The chain joins TRBV12-5 to TRBJ1-1, with unresolved D. CDR1 is LGHNT and CDR2 is FRNRAP in the germline V gene. CDR3 size: 18 residues. V was trimmed by 2 bases and J by 6 bases, leaving 25 bases between them. CDR3 sequence (DNA): TGTGCTAGTGGTTTGCCCCGAATTGGGAGGGCTCCTTCCCCTGAAGCTTTCTTT. This sequence encodes CASGLPRIGRAPSPEAFF.

This clone appeared a few times. V usage is TRBV6-5 and J usage is TRBJ2-1, with D perhaps TRBD1 (6 bases). CDR1 and CDR2 (germline): MNHEY, SVGAGI. V shed 7 bases and J shed 1 base, with 14 bases lying between them. The CDR3 totals 15 residues. The CDR3 here is CASTPWGLSYNEQFF. CDR3 sequence (DNA): TGTGCCAGCACCCCATGGGGGCTATCCTACAATGAGCAGTTCTTC.

The chain links TRBV20-1 to TRBJ2-2; 7 bases line up with TRBD2. Germline CDR1 reads DFQATT; CDR2 reads SNEGSKA (reference sequence). V lost 3 bases and J lost 4; bases outside the gene matches: 11. The CDR3 is 16 amino acids. In DNA, the CDR3 is TGCAGTGCTAGTGAAGGACTAGACGGTGCCACCGGGGAGCTGTTTTTT. This translates into CSASEGLDGATGELFF.